The clone carrying this T cell receptor beta chain came up once. The antigen is not known. Per sample, around 100,000 TCR templates were assayed. Profiling relied on immunoSEQ multiplex PCR, and the TCRdb table lists in-frame clones only, not all of them. The sample contains about 110,000 clones, more than 90% of which appear only once. This record belongs to a study of siplizumab effects on memory and regulatory T cells. Overall study results and limits: With siplizumab, mappable alloreactive CD4+ clones averaged 68.8% Treg-derived, versus less than 30% in controls. Memory cells seemed less diverse than naive T cells, which also seemed major contributors to the alloresponse.

The clonotype was recovered from a human donor in good health. The sequenced sample was CD4+ T cells sorted from blood.

The CDR3 is CASSLEPHINYGYTF. CDR3 sequence (DNA): TGTGCCAGCAGCTTGGAGCCCCACATAAACTATGGCTACACCTTC. This rearrangement joins TRBV5-4 to TRBJ1-2; the D is unclear. V lost 0 bases and J lost 2, with 11 bases in between. Germline values: CDR1 SGHNT, CDR2 YYREEE (reference sequence). This CDR3 is built from 15 residues.